This T cell receptor (beta chain) appears in the sequencing data of a study of blood T cells in healthy people across ages. Using a J-beta primer mix together with a sample-barcoded 5' primer, a second PCR was run for about 7 to 12 cycles. TCRdb itself ran the 5' RACE reads through MiXCR, one entry per CDR3 protein. Altogether about 930,000 distinct CDR3 sequences are present, about 27% being singletons, with the ten largest covering 10% to 13%. This clonotype turned up a few times. The ends were cut back, 6 bases at V and 5 bases at J, with 25 bases in the middle. The CDR3 runs to 17 residues. These data were also reused for a study on T cells of mothers and their children.

The clonotype comes from a middle-aged woman in good health. V gene TRBV12-3 or TRBV12-4 combines with J gene TRBJ1-2; maybe TRBD1 (6 bases). The sequenced material came from blood. In nucleotides, the CDR3 is TGTGCCAGCAGCATGAAACGTCTGGCGGGGGACATTTATGGCTACACCTTC. This sequence encodes CASSMKRLAGDIYGYTF.